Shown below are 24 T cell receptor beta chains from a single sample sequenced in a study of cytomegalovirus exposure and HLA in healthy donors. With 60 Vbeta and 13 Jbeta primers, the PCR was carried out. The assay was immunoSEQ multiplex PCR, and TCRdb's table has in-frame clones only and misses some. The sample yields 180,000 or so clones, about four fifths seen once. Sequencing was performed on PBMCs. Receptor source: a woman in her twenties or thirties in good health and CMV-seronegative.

CDR3 coding DNA: TGTGCCAGCTCCGAGGGACAGCCCCACCAAGAGACCCAGTACTTC. Its translation: CASSEGQPHQETQYF. The gene calls are TRBV18 and TRBJ2-5, with 7 bases fitting TRBD1. The CDR3 is made up of 15 amino acids. Per germline, CDR1 KGHSH and CDR2 LQKENI. Trimming cost V 6 bases and J 0 bases; bases outside gene matches: 7.

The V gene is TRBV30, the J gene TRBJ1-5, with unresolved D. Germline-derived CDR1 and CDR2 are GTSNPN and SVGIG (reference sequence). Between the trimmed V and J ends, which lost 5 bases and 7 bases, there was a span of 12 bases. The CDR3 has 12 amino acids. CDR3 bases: TGTGCCTGGGGACCTCGAGGGCAGCCCCAGCATTTT. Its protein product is CAWGPRGQPQHF. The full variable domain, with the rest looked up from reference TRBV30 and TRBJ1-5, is SQTIHQWPATLVQPVGSPLSLECTVEGTSNPNLYWYRQAAGRGLQLLFYSVGIGQISSEVPQNLSASRPQDRQFILSSKKLLLSDSGFYLCAWGPRGQPQHFGDGTRLSIL.

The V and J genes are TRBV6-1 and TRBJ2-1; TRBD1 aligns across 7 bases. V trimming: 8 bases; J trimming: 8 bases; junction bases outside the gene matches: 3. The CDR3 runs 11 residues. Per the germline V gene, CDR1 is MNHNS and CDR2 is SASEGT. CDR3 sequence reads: CASLDRDEQFF. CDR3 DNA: TGTGCCAGCCTAGACAGGGATGAGCAGTTCTTC.

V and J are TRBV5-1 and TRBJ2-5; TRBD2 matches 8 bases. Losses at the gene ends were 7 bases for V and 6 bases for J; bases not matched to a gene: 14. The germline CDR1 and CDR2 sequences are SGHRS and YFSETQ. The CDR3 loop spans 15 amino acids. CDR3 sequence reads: CASRILADAYKTQYF. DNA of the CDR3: TGCGCCAGCCGTATACTAGCGGACGCTTATAAGACCCAGTACTTC.

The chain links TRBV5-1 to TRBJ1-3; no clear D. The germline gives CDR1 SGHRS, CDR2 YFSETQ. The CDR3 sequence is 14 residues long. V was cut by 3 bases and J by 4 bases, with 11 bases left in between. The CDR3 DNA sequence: TGCGCCAGCAGCTCCCACGTTGAGGGAAACACCATATATTTT. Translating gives CASSSHVEGNTIYF.

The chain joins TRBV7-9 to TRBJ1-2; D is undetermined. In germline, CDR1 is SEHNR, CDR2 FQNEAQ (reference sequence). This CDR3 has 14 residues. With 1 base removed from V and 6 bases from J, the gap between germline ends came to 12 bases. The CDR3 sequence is CASSLDPGSHGYTF. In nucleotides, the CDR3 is TGTGCCAGCAGCTTAGATCCGGGGTCACATGGCTACACCTTC.

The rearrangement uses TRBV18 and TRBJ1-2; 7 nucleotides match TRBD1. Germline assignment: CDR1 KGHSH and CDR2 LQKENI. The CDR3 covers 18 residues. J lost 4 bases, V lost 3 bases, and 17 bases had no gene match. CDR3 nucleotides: TGTGCCAGCTCACCTAAGGGGGCGGTGGATAATGTCGGCTATGGCTACACCTTC. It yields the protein CASSPKGAVDNVGYGYTF.

The CDR3 DNA reads as TGCGCCAGCAGGAGGGCGATGAGCACAGATACGCAGTATTTT. Residues: CASRRAMSTDTQYF. This chain joins TRBV5-1 and TRBJ2-3, with D maybe TRBD2 (5 bases). This CDR3 comprises 14 residues. V shed 5 bases and J shed 0 bases, with 10 bases lying between them. Germline V lookup: CDR1 SGHRS, CDR2 YFSETQ. The variable domain in full, completed from reference TRBV5-1 and TRBJ2-3, reads KAGVTQTPRYLIKTRGQQVTLSCSPISGHRSVSWYQQTPGQGLQFLFEYFSETQRNKGNFPGRFSGRQFSNSRSEMNVSTLELGDSALYLCASRRAMSTDTQYFGPGTRLTVL.

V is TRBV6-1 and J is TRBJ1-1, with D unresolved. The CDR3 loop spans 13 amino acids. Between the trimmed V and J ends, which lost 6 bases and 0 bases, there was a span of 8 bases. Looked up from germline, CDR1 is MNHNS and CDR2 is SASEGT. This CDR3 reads CASRRDLNTEAFF. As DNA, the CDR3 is TGTGCCAGCAGGAGAGATCTGAACACTGAAGCTTTCTTT.

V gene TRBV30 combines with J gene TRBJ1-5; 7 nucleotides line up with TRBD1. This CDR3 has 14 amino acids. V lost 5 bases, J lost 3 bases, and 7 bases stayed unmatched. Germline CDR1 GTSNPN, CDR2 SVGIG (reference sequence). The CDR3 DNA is TGTGCCTGGGGCGGACAGGTCCTCAATCAGCCCCAGCATTTT. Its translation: CAWGGQVLNQPQHF.

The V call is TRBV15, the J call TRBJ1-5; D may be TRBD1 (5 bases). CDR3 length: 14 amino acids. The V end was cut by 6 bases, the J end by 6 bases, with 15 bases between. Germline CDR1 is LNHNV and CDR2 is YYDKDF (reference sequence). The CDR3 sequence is CATRAESGGQPQHF. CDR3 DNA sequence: TGTGCCACCAGGGCCGAGAGCGGGGGTCAGCCCCAGCATTTT.

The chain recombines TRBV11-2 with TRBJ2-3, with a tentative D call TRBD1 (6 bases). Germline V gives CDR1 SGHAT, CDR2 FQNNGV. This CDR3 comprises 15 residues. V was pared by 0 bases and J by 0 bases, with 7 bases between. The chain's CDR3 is CASSLDRGSTDTQYF. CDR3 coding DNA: TGTGCCAGCAGCTTAGACAGGGGCAGCACAGATACGCAGTATTTT.

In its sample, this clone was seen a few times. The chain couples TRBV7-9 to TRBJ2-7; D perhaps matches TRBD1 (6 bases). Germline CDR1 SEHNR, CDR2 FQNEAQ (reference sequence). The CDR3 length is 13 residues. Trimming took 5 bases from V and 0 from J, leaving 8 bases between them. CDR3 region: CASSQTGSYEQYF. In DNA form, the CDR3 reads TGTGCCAGCAGCCAGACAGGCTCCTACGAGCAGTACTTC.

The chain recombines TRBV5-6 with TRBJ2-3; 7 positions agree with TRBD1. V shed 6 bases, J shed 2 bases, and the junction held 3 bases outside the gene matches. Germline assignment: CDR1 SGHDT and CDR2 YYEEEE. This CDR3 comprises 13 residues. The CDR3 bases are TGTGCCAGCACGGACAGGTTCACAGATACGCAGTATTTT. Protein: CASTDRFTDTQYF.

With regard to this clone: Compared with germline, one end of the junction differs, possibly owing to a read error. The CDR3 DNA sequence: TGTGCCAGCAGCCAATTACACCAGGGTAGCAAAGATTTT. Its translation is CASSQLHQGSKDF. The chain has TRBV14 and TRBJ2-3; TRBD1 might be the D (5 bases). The CDR3 contains 13 residues. Germline CDR1 and CDR2: SGHDN and FVKESK.

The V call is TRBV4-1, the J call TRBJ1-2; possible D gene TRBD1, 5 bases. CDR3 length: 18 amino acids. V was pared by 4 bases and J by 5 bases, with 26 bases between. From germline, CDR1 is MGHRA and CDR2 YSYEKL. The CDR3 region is CASSPPDTELWVGYGYTF. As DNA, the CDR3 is TGCGCCAGCAGCCCACCGGACACCGAGTTGTGGGTTGGGTATGGCTACACCTTC.

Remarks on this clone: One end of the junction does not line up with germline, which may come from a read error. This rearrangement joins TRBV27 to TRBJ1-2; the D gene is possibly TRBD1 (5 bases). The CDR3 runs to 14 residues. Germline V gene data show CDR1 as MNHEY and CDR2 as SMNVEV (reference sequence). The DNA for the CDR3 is TGTGCCAGCAGCTTATCTCAGGGTTGGTATGGCTACACCTTC. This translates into CASSLSQGWYGYTF.

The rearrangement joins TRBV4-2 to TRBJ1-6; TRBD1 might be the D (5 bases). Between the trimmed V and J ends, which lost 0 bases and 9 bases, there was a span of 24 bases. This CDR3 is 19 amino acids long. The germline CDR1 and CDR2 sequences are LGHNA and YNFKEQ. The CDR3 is CASSQDLVRGVRGGSPLHF. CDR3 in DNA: TGTGCCAGCAGCCAAGATTTGGTGCGGGGGGTCCGGGGCGGTTCACCCCTCCACTTT.

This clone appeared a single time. The CDR3 DNA follows: TGTGCCAGCAGCTCTTACGGGACTTACTATAATTCACCCCTCCACTTT. Its translation is CASSSYGTYYNSPLHF. The chain carries TRBV5-6 and TRBJ1-6, with a tentative D call TRBD1 (5 bases). With 3 bases removed from V and 3 bases from J, the gap between germline ends came to 13 bases. The length of the CDR3 is 16 residues. The V gene's germline CDR1 is SGHDT and CDR2 YYEEEE.

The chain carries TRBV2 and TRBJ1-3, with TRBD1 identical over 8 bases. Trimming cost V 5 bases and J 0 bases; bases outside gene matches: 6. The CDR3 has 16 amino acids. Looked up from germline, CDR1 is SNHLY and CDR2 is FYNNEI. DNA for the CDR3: TGTGCCAGCAGTTCACGGACAGGGAGCTCTGGAAACACCATATATTTT. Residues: CASSSRTGSSGNTIYF. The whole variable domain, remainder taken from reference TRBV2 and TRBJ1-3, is EPEVTQTPSHQVTQMGQEVILRCVPISNHLYFYWYRQILGQKVEFLVSFYNNEISEKSEIFDDQFSVERPDGSNFTLKIRSTKLEDSAMYFCASSSRTGSSGNTIYFGEGSWLTVV.

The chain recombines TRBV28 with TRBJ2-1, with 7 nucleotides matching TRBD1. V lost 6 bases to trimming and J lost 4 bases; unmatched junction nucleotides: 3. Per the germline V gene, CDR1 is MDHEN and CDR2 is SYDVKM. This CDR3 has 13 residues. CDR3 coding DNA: TGTGCCAGCAGGGGGACAGCTTACAATGAGCAGTTCTTC. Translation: CASRGTAYNEQFF.

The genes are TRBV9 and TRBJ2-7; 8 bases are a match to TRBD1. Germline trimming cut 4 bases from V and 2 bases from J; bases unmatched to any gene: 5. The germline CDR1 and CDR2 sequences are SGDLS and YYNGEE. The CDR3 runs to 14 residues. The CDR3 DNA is TGTGCCAGCAGCTTTCAGGGGGCCGCCTACGAGCAGTACTTC. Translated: CASSFQGAAYEQYF. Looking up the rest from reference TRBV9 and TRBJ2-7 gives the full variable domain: DSGVTQTPKHLITATGQRVTLRCSPRSGDLSVYWYQQSLDQGLQFLIQYYNGEERAKGNILERFSAQQFPDLHSELNLSSLELGDSALYFCASSFQGAAYEQYFGPGTRLTVT.

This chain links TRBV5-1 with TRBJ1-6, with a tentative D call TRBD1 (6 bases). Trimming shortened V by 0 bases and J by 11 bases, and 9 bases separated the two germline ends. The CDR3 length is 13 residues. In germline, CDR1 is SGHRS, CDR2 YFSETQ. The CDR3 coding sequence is TGCGCCAGCAGCTTGGACAGGGATCCACCCCTCCACTTT. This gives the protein CASSLDRDPPLHF.

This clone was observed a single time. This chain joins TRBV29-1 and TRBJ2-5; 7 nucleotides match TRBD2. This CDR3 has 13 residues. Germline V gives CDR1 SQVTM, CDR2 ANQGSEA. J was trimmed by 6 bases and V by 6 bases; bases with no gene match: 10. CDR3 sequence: CSVSGGDLQTQYF. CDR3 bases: TGCAGCGTGTCGGGGGGAGACTTGCAGACCCAGTACTTC.